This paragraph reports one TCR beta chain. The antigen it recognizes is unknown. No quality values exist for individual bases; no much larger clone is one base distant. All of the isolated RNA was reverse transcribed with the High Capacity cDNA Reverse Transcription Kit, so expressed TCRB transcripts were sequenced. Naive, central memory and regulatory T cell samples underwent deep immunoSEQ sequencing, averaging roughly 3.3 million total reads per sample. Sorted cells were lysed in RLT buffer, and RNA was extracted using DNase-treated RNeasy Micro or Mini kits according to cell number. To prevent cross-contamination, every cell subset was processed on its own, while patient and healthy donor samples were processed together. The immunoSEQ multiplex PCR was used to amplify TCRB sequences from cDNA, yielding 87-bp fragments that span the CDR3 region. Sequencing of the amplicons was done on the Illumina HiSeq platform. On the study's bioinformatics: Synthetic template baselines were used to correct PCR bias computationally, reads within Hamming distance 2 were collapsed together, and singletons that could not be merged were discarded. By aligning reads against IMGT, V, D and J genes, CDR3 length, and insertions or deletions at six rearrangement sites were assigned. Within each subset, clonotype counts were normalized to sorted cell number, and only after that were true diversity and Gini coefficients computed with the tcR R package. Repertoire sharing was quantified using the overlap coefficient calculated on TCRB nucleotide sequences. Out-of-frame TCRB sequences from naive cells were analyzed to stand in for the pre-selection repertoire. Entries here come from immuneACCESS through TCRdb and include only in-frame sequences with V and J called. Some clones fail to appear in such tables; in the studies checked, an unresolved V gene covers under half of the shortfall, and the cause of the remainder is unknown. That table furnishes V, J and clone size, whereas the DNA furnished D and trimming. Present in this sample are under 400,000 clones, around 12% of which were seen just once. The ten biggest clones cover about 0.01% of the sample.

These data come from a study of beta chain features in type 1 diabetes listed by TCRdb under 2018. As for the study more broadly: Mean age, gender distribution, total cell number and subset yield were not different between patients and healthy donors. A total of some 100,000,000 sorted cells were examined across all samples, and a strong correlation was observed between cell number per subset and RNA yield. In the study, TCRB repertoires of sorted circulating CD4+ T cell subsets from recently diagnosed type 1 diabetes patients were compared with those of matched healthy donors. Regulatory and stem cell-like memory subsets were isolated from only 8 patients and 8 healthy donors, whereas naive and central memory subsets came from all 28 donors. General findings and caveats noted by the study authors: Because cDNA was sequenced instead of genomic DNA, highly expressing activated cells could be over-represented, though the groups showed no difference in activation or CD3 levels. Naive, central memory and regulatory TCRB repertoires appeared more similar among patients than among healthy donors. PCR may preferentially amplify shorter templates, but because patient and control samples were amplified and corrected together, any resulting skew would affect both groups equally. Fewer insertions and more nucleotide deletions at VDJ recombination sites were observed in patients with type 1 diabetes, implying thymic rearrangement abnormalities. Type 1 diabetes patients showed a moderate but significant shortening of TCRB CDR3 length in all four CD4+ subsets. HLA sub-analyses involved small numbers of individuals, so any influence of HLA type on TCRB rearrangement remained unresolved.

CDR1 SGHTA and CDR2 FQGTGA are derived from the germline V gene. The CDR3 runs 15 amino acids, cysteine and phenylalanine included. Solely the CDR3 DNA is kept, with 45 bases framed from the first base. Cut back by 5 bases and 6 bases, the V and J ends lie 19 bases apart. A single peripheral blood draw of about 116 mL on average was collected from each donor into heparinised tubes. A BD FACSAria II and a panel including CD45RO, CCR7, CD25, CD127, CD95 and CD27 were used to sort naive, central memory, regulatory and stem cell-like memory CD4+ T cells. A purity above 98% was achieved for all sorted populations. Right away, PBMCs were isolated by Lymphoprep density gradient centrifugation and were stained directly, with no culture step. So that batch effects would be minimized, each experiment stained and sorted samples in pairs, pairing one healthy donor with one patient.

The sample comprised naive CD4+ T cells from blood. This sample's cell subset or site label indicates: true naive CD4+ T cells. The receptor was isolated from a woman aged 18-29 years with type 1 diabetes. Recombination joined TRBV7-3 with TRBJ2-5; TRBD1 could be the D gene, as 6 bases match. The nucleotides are TGTGCCAGCAGCACTGACACAGGGAATTTACAGACCCAGTACTTC. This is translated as CASSTDTGNLQTQYF.